One sample yielded the 3 T cell receptor beta chains listed below, sequenced in a study of T-cell memory formation after mild COVID-19 (dated by TCRdb to about 2021). Libraries came from 5' RACE. The data were produced on an Illumina NovaSeq 6000. Using fastp at Q25 and MiXCR, TCRdb reprocessed the public reads and kept productive beta chains. When rows share a CDR3 protein, they turn into one entry using the most common DNA and genes. The sample has around 210,000 distinct CDR3 sequences on record, 7.5% to 10% of them singletons. The top ten clonotypes cover around 3.3% of the sample. Sample: PBMCs or a T cell subset sorted from them (not recorded which). The receptors here all came from a man in his late teens or twenties who had mild COVID-19 (a few samples of this study predate the infection). The sample titles of this study are shuffled in the database, so cell type and time point are left out; the donor was told from shared clones.

This clonotype was counted only a few times. CDR3 protein: CASTSLTNTGELFF. The CDR3 DNA is TGCGCCAGCACGTCACTTACGAACACCGGGGAGCTGTTTTTT. V usage is TRBV5-1 and J usage is TRBJ2-2; no definite D call. The CDR3 runs to 14 residues. V was shortened by 6 bases and J by 0 bases, with 9 bases between the two germline ends. Germline loops: CDR1 SGHRS, CDR2 YFSETQ.

There are a few counts of this clonotype. V gene TRBV6-6 combines with J gene TRBJ2-5, with 8 bases that match TRBD2. The CDR3 has 15 residues. V lost 6 bases, J lost 5 bases, and 11 bases stayed unmatched. The V gene's germline CDR1 is MNHNY and CDR2 SVGAGI (reference sequence). In DNA form, the CDR3 reads TGTGCCAGCAGCCACCCCGGGGGGGGGAAGGAGACCCAGTACTTC. Translation gives CASSHPGGGKETQYF.

In its sample, this clonotype was seen many times. The chain joins TRBV6-5 to TRBJ1-6, with 8 bases fitting TRBD1. Germline V lookup: CDR1 MNHEY, CDR2 SVGAGI. This CDR3 region has 15 residues. V shed 5 bases, J shed 8 bases, and the junction held 8 bases outside the gene matches. CDR3: CASSRTGFQDSPLHF. In DNA, the CDR3 is TGTGCCAGCAGTAGGACAGGGTTCCAAGATTCACCCCTCCACTTT.